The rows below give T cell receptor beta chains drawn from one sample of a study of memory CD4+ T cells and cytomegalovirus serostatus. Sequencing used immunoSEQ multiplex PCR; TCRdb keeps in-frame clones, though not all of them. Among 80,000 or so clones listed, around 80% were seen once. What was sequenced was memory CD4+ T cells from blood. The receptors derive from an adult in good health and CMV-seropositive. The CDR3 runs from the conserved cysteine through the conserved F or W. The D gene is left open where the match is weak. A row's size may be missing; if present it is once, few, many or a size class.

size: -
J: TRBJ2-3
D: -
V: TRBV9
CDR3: CASSVGRGRASEYTDTQYF
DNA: TGTGCCAGCAGCGTAGGCCGTGGAAGAGCTAGCGAGTACACAGATACGCAGTATTTT

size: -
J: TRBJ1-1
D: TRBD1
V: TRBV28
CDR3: CASSFPGQLNTEAFF
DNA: TGTGCCAGCAGTTTCCCGGGACAGCTGAACACTGAAGCTTTCTTT

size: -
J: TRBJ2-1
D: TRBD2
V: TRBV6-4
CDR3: CASSDSAAGGWNEQFF
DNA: TGTGCCAGCAGTGACTCGGCGGCGGGGGGGTGGAATGAGCAGTTCTTC

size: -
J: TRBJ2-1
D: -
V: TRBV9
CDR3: CASSGVVRAYNEQFF
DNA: TGTGCCAGCAGCGGAGTAGTACGGGCTTACAATGAGCAGTTCTTC

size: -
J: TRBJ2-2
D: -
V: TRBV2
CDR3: CASERDGLTGELFF
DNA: TGTGCCAGCGAACGGGACGGACTCACCGGGGAGCTGTTTTTT

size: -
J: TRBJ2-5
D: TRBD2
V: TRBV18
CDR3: CASSPSGLGNPYF
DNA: TGTGCCAGCTCACCATCGGGACTAGGGAATCCGTACTTC

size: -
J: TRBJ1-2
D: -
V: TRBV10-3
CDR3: CAISGGLTNYGYTF
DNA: TGTGCCATCAGTGGGGGCCTTACTAACTATGGCTACACCTTC

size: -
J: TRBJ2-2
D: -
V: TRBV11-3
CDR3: CASSLDGELFF
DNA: TGTGCCAGCAGCTTAGACGGGGAGCTGTTTTTT

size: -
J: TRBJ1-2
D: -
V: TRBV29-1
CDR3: CSVEKGYGYTF
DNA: TGCAGCGTTGAAAAGGGGTATGGCTACACCTTC

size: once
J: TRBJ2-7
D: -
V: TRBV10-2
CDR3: CASSEVPRYEQYF
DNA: TGCGCCAGCAGTGAGGTCCCTCGCTACGAGCAGTACTTC

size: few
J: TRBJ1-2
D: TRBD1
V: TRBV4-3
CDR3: CASSRQGRDGYTF
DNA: TGCGCCAGCAGCCGACAGGGTAGGGATGGCTACACCTTC

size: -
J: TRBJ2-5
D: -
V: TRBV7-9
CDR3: CASTLGASGQETQYF
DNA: TGTGCCAGCACCCTAGGGGCCAGCGGCCAAGAGACCCAGTACTTC

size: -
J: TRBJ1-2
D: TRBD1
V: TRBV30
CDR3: CAWSVGFRTGDGYTF
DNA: TGTGCCTGGAGTGTAGGTTTTAGGACAGGGGACGGCTACACCTTC

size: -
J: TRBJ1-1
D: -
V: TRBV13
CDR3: CASSREIGTEAFF
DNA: TGTGCCAGCAGCAGGGAAATTGGCACTGAAGCTTTCTTT

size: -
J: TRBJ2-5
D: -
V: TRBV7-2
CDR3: CASSLGGATDYQYF
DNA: TGTGCCAGCAGCTTAGGGGGGGCGACAGACTACCAGTACTTC

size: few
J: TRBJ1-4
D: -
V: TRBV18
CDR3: CASRQGWEKLFF
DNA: TGTGCCAGCCGTCAGGGTTGGGAAAAACTGTTTTTT

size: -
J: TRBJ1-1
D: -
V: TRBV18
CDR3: CASSPAGKITEAFF
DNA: TGTGCCAGCTCACCAGCAGGAAAGATCACTGAAGCTTTCTTT

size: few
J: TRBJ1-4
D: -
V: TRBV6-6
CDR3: CASSYGKINEKLFF
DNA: TGTGCCAGCAGTTACGGAAAGATTAATGAAAAACTGTTTTTT

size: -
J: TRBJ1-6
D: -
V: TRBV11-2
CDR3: CASAGGFNYNSPLHF
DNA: TGTGCCAGCGCCGGAGGTTTTAACTATAATTCACCCCTCCACTTT

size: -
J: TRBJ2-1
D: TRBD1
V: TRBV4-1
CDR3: CASSGGTGQSYNEQFF
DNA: TGCGCCAGCAGCGGCGGGACAGGCCAATCCTACAATGAGCAGTTCTTC

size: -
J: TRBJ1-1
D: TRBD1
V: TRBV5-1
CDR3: CASSSQGDTEAFF
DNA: TGCGCCAGCAGCTCCCAGGGGGACACTGAAGCTTTCTTT

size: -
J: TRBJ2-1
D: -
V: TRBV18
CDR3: CASSPLEGGNEQFF
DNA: TGTGCCAGCTCACCACTCGAGGGCGGGAATGAGCAGTTCTTC

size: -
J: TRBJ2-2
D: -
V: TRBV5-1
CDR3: CASSLGTPWAGELFF
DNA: TGCGCCAGCAGCCTCGGGACTCCCTGGGCCGGGGAGCTGTTTTTT

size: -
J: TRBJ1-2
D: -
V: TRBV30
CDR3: CAWSLSGPADGYTF
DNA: TGTGCCTGGAGTCTCTCGGGACCCGCCGATGGCTACACCTTC

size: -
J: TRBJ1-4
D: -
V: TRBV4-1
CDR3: CASSQAYEKLFF
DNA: TGCGCCAGCAGCCAGGCCTATGAAAAACTGTTTTTT

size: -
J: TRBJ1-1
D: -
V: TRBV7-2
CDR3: CASSSLGGNTEAFF
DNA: TGTGCCAGCAGCTCCCTGGGGGGCAACACTGAAGCTTTCTTT

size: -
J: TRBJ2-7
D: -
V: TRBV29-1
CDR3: CSVEVNGYSYEQYF
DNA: TGCAGCGTTGAAGTGAACGGGTACTCCTACGAGCAGTACTTC

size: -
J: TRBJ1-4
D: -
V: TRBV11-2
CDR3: CASSLVGGRSGNEKLFF
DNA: TGTGCCAGCAGCTTAGTAGGGGGACGGTCGGGGAATGAAAAACTGTTTTTT

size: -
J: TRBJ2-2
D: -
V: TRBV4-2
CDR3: CASSQTGTNTGELFF
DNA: TGTGCCAGCAGCCAGACCGGGACTAACACCGGGGAGCTGTTTTTT

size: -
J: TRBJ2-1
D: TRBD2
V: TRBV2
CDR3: CASSVGLADNNEQFF
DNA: TGTGCCAGCAGTGTTGGACTAGCGGATAACAATGAGCAGTTCTTC

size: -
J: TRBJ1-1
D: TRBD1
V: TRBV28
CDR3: CASSPDRGIMNTEAFF
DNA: TGTGCCAGCAGCCCCGACAGGGGGATCATGAACACTGAAGCTTTCTTT

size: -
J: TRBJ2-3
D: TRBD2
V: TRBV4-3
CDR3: CASSLSGRASTDTQYF
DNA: TGCGCCAGCAGCCTAAGCGGGAGAGCTAGCACAGATACGCAGTATTTT

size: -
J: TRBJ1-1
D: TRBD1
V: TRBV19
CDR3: CASSKQGATSEAFF
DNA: TGTGCCAGTAGTAAACAGGGGGCAACATCTGAAGCTTTCTTT

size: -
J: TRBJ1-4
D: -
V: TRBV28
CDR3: CASSQGIEKLFF
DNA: TGTGCCAGCAGTCAGGGGATCGAAAAACTGTTTTTT

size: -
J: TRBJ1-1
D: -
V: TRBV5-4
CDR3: CASSLPTRVTEAFF
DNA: TGTGCCAGCAGCTTGCCGACCAGGGTCACTGAAGCTTTCTTT

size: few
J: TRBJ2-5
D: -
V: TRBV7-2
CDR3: CASSSPLGQQETQYF
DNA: TGTGCCAGCAGCTCCCCCCTAGGACAGCAAGAGACCCAGTACTTC

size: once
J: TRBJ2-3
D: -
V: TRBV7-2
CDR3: CASSLGIGGTDTQYF
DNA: TGTGCCAGCAGCTTAGGCATAGGGGGCACAGATACGCAGTATTTT